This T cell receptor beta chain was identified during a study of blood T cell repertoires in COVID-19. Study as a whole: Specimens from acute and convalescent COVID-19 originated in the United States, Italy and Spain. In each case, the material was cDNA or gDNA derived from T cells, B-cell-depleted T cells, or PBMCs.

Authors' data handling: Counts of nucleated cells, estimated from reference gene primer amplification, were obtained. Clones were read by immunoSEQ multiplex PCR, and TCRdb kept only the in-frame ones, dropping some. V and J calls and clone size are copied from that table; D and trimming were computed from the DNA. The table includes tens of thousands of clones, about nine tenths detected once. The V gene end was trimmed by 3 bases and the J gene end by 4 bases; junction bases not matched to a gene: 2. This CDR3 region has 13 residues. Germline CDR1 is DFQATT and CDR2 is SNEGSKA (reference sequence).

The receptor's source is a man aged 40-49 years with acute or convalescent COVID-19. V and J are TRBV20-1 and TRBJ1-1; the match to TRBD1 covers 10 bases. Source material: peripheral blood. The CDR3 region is CSASRDRGTEAFF. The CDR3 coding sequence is TGCAGTGCTAGTAGGGACAGGGGCACTGAAGCTTTCTTT.